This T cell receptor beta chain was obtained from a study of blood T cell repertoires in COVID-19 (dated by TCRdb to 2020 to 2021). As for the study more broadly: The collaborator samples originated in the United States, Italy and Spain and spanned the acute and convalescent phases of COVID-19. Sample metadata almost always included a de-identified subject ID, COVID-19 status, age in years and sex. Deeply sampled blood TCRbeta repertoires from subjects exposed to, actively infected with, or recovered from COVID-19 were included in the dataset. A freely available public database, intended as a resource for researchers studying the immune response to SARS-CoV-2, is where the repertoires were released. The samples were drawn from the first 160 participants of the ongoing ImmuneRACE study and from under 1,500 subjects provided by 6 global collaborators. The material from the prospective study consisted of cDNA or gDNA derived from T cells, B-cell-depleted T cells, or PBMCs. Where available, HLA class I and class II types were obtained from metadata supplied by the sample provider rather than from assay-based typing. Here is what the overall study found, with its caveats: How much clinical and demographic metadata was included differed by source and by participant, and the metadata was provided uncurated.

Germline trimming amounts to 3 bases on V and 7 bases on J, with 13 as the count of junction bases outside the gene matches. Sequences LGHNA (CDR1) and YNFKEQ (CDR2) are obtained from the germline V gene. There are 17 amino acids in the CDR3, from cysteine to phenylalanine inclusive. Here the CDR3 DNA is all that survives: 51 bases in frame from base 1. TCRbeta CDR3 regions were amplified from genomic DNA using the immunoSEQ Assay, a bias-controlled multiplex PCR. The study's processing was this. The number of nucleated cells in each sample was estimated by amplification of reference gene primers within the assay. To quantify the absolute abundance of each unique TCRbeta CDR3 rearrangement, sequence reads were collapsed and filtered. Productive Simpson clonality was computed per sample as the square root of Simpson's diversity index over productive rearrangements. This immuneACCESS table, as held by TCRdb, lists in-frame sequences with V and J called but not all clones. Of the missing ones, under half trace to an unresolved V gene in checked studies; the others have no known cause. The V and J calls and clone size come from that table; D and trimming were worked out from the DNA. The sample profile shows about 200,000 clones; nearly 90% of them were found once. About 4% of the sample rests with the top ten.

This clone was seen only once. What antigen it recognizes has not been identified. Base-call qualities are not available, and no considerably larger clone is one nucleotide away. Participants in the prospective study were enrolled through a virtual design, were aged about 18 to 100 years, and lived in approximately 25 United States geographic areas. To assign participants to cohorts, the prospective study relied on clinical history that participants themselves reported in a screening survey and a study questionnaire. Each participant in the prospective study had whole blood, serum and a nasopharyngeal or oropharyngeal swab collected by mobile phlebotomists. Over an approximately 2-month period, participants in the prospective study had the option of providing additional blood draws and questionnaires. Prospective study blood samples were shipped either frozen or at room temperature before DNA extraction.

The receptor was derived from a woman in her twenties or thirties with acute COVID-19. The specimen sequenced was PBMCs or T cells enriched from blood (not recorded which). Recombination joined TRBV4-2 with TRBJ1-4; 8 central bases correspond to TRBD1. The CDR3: CASSHPMIAGGFEKLFF. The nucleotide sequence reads TGTGCCAGCAGCCATCCAATGATAGCAGGGGGCTTTGAAAAACTGTTTTTT.